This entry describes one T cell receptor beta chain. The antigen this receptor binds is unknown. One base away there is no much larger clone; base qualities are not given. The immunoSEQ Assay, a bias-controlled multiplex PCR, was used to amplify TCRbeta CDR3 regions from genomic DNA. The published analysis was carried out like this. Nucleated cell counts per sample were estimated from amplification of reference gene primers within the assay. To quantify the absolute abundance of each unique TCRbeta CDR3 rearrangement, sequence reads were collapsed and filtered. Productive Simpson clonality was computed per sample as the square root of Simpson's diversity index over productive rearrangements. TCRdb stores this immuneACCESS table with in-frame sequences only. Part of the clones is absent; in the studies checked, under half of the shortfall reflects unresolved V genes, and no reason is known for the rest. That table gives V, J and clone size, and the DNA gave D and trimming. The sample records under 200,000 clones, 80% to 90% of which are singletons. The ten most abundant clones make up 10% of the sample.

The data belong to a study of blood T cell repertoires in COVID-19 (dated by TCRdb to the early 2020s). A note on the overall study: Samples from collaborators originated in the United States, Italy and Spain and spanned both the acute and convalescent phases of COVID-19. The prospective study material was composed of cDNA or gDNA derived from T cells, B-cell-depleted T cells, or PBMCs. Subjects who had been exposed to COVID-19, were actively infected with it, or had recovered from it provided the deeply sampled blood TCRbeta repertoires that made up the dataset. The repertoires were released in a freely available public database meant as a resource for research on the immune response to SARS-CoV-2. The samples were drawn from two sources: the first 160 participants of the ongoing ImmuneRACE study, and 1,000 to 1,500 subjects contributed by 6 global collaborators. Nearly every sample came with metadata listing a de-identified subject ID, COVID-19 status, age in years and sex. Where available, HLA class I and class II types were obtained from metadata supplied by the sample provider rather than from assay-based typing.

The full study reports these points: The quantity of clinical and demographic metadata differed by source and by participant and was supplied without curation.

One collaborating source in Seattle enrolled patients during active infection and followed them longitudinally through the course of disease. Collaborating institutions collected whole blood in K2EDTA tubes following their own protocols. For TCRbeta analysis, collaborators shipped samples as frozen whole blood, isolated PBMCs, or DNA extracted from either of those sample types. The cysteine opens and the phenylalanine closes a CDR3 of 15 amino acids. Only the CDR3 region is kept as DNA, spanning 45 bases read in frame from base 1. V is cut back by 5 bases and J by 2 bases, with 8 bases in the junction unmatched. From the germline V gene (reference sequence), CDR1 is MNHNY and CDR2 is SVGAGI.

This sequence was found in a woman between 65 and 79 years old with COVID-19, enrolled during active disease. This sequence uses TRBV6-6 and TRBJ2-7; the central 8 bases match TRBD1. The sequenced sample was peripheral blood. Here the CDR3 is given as CASSHSGTGPYEQYF. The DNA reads TGTGCCAGCAGTCATTCCGGGACAGGACCCTACGAGCAGTACTTC.